These 15 T cell receptor beta chains were all obtained from the same sample, sequenced in a study of blood T cell repertoires in COVID-19. The repertoire was sequenced with immunoSEQ multiplex PCR; TCRdb's copy has only in-frame clones and lacks some. The profile shows roughly 50,000 clones, over 70% of them singletons. Material for sequencing was peripheral blood. These receptors all stem from a man between 65 and 85 years old with acute or convalescent COVID-19.

This chain links TRBV27 with TRBJ2-7, with 9 bases lining up with TRBD1. Per the germline V gene, CDR1 is MNHEY and CDR2 is SMNVEV (reference sequence). The CDR3 has 13 amino acids. Trimming removed 2 bases from V and 5 bases from J; junction bases left unmatched: 1. In DNA form, the CDR3 reads TGTGCCAGCAGTTTAACAGGGGGCAACGAGCAGTACTTC. The encoded protein is CASSLTGGNEQYF.

This rearrangement joins TRBV16 to TRBJ1-5; 9 bases agree with TRBD1. V trimming: 4 bases; J trimming: 6 bases; junction bases outside the gene matches: 13. This CDR3 is built from 17 residues. From germline, CDR1 is KGHSY and CDR2 FQNENV. For the CDR3, the DNA is TGTGCCAGCAGCCGGGGCCTGGGGACAGGGAACAGTCAGCCCCAGCATTTT. Protein: CASSRGLGTGNSQPQHF.

DNA of the CDR3: TGCAGCGTTGAACCGCAGGCTAACACTGAAGCTTTCTTT. The encoded protein is CSVEPQANTEAFF. J is TRBJ1-1 and V is TRBV29-1; the D is unclear. Between the trimmed V and J ends, which lost 2 bases and 2 bases, there was a span of 9 bases. The CDR3 covers 13 residues. Germline V gene sequence: CDR1 SQVTM, CDR2 ANQGSEA. Full variable domain (remainder filled in from reference TRBV29-1 and TRBJ1-1): SAVISQKPSRDICQRGTSLTIQCQVDSQVTMMFWYRQQPGQSLTLIATANQGSEATYESGFVIDKFPISRPNLTFSTLTVSNMSPEDSSIYLCSVEPQANTEAFFGQGTRLTVV.

This clone was counted once. This chain joins TRBV6-2 or TRBV6-3 and TRBJ2-3, with no clear D. V was clipped by 5 bases and J by 3 bases, with 9 bases between them. The germline V gene encodes CDR1 MNHEY and CDR2 SVGEGT. The CDR3 is 13 amino acids. In DNA, the CDR3 is TGTGCCAGCAGTCCCGACTGGACAGATACGCAGTATTTT. Translated, it gives CASSPDWTDTQYF.

This rearrangement joins TRBV19 to TRBJ1-5; no definite D call. From germline, CDR1 is LNHDA and CDR2 SQIVND (reference sequence). The CDR3 spans 15 residues. V was cut by 7 bases and J by 3 bases, with 16 bases left in between. CDR3 coding DNA: TGTGCCAGTACTGTATACGGCGGGCTCAATCAGCCCCAGCATTTT. Protein product: CASTVYGGLNQPQHF.

The CDR3 here is CASSTGSYEQYF. The CDR3 DNA follows: TGTGCCAGCAGCACCGGGTCCTACGAGCAGTACTTC. The chain employs TRBV6-5 and TRBJ2-7, with unresolved D. The germline V and J ends were trimmed by 6 bases and 1 base, with 7 bases remaining between them. CDR1 MNHEY and CDR2 SVGAGI come from the germline V gene. The CDR3 runs 12 residues.

The rearrangement uses TRBV5-6 and TRBJ1-2; D not resolved. The germline V gene encodes CDR1 SGHDT and CDR2 YYEEEE. V lost 1 base to trimming and J lost 6 bases, with 22 bases between them. The CDR3 spans 17 residues. CDR3 bases: TGTGCCAGCAGCTTGTTGACCGCCTCACCAGCTAGCGATGGCTACACCTTC. Translation gives CASSLLTASPASDGYTF.

This chain connects TRBV15 to TRBJ2-5; 8 bases are shared with TRBD2. CDR3 size: 18 residues. Per the germline V gene, CDR1 is LNHNV and CDR2 is YYDKDF (reference sequence). J was trimmed by 0 bases and V by 3 bases; bases with no gene match: 12. The CDR3 nucleotides are TGTGCCACCAGCAGGGACCTGAGCGGGGGCGCCTACCAAGAGACCCAGTACTTC. The encoded protein is CATSRDLSGGAYQETQYF.

This sequence joins TRBV4-3 and TRBJ1-6; 7 bases are a match to TRBD1. V gave up 1 base and J gave up 4 bases; unmatched junction bases: 10. From germline, CDR1 is LGHNA and CDR2 YSLEER. The CDR3 covers 18 residues. The DNA for the CDR3 is TGCGCCAGCAGCCAAGGAGGAACAGGGGTGGAGTATAATTCACCCCTCCACTTT. Amino acid sequence: CASSQGGTGVEYNSPLHF.

V and J are TRBV2 and TRBJ1-6; possibly TRBD1 for D (5 bases). Trimming cost V 7 bases and J 10 bases, with 17 bases left between them. Germline V gene lookup returns CDR1 SNHLY and CDR2 FYNNEI. The CDR3 is made up of 14 amino acids. CDR3 loop: CASTPRVGESPLHF. CDR3 nucleotides: TGTGCCAGCACCCCCAGGGTCGGAGAATCACCCCTCCACTTT.

This clone showed up just a few times. V and J are TRBV21-1 and TRBJ1-1; the table's D call, TRBD1, was not checked against the DNA. TRBV21-1 corresponds to a pseudogene. This CDR3 is 14 amino acids long. The CDR3 here is CASSKPPGNTEAFF. Here the CDR3 DNA reads TGTGCCAGCAGCAAACCGCCAGGGAACACTGAAGCTTTCTTT.

The chain combines TRBV30 with TRBJ1-6; D remains unclear. V was trimmed by 0 bases and J by 9 bases, leaving 12 bases between them. The CDR3 covers 14 residues. Germline V gene lookup returns CDR1 GTSNPN and CDR2 SVGIG (reference sequence). The DNA for the CDR3 is TGTGCCTGGAGTGTACTGGGGAGGCTTTCACCCCTCCACTTT. Translating it yields CAWSVLGRLSPLHF.

Regarding this clone: The junction departs from the called germline gene at one end, perhaps through a read error. J is TRBJ1-2 and V is TRBV6-5; 10 bases align to TRBD1. This CDR3 has 13 amino acids. Germline lookup yields CDR1 MNHEY and CDR2 SVGAGI. CDR3 in amino acids: CASSWDRGYDYTF. The CDR3 bases are TGTGCCAGCTCATGGGACAGGGGATATGACTACACCTTC.

This chain connects TRBV5-5 to TRBJ2-6; 10 bases align to TRBD1. The CDR3 contains 18 residues. Per the germline V gene, CDR1 is SGHKS and CDR2 is YYEKEE (reference sequence). J lost 5 bases, V lost 5 bases, and 13 bases had no gene match. DNA of the CDR3: TGTGCCAGCAGGAGGCAAGGACAGGGGGAATTTTGGGCCAACGTCCTGACTTTC. Its protein is CASRRQGQGEFWANVLTF.

The J gene is TRBJ2-5, the V gene TRBV7-2, with TRBD2 identical over 8 bases. Trimming removed 3 bases from V and 6 bases from J; junction bases left unmatched: 6. The CDR3 is 14 residues long. Per the germline V gene, CDR1 is SGHTA and CDR2 is FQGNSA. Written as DNA, the CDR3 is TGTGCCAGCAGCTTGGATAGCGGGGCAAAGACCCAGTACTTC. The encoded protein is CASSLDSGAKTQYF. The full variable domain, rest sourced from reference TRBV7-2 and TRBJ2-5, is GAGVSQSPSNKVTEKGKDVELRCDPISGHTALYWYRQSLGQGLEFLIYFQGNSAPDKSGLPSDRFSAERTGGSVSTLTIQRTQQEDSAVYLCASSLDSGAKTQYFGPGTRLLVL.